This T cell receptor (beta chain) was identified in a study of CD8+ T cells in alopecia areata. The V gene's germline CDR1 is SQVTM and CDR2 ANQGSEA. CDR3 length: 13 residues. The V and J ends lost 6 bases and 0 bases respectively, with 9 bases between them. RNA extraction was followed by reverse transcription into cDNA, which acted as the sequencing template. The repertoire was sequenced with immunoSEQ multiplex PCR; TCRdb's copy has only in-frame clones and lacks some. Here the sample spans hundreds of thousands of clones, less than 80% being singletons. This clonotype was sampled from a human donor with alopecia areata. Here the sequenced sample was CD4+ T cells sorted from blood, taken at week 0. The chain carries TRBV29-1 and TRBJ2-1, with D unclear. DNA of the CDR3: TGCAGCGTATCAACGAGCTCCTACAATGAGCAGTTCTTC. Protein product: CSVSTSSYNEQFF.